The 12 T cell receptor beta chains given below trace back to one sample, sequenced in a study of human T cells and chemical hapten exposure. Time point in this sample: patch test 3, about 24 weeks after DPC sensitization. Noted treatment: therapeutic diphenylcyclopropenone sensitization with weekly scalp DPC. TCRdb re-analysed the RACE reads in MiXCR, keeping a single row per CDR3 protein. The sample has 100,000 to 150,000 distinct CDR3 sequences; approximately 11% are singletons. Sequencing was performed on whole blood, taken in connection with sensitization to the hapten diphenylcyclopropenone (DPC). Receptors were obtained from a woman aged 45-65 years with alopecia areata. Some clones in this sample may be carry-over from other donors' samples.

V gene TRBV4-2 combines with J gene TRBJ2-5; D could derive from TRBD1 or TRBD2 (5 bases each). Germline lookup yields CDR1 LGHNA and CDR2 YNFKEQ. CDR3 length: 12 amino acids. Trimming left V 6 bases short and J 1 base short, with 6 bases between. The CDR3 DNA is TGTGCCAGCAGTGGGACCCAAGAGACCCAGTACTTC. Its protein product is CASSGTQETQYF.

The rearrangement uses TRBV3-1 and TRBJ1-3; D possibly corresponds to TRBD1 (5 bases). V lost 4 bases and J 2 bases, leaving 9 bases between the germline ends. This CDR3 spans 14 amino acids. Germline V lookup: CDR1 LGHDT, CDR2 YNNKEL (reference sequence). DNA for the CDR3: TGTGCCAGCAGCCCCCACAGGACTGGAAACACCATATATTTT. The encoded protein is CASSPHRTGNTIYF. The full variable domain, its missing parts supplied by reference TRBV3-1 and TRBJ1-3, is DTAVSQTPKYLVTQMGNDKSIKCEQNLGHDTMYWYKQDSKKFLKIMFSYNNKELIINETVPNRFSPKSPDKAHLNLHINSLELGDSAVYFCASSPHRTGNTIYFGEGSWLTVV.

This clonotype was found a few times. The rearrangement uses TRBV20-1 and TRBJ2-3; TRBD2 is a possible D gene (5 bases). This CDR3 is built from 14 residues. Trimming took off 3 bases at V and 2 bases at J, with 12 bases between the two ends. Germline CDR1 reads DFQATT; CDR2 reads SNEGSKA (reference sequence). This CDR3 reads CSASGKDTTDTQYF. CDR3 sequence (DNA): TGCAGTGCTAGCGGGAAAGATACCACAGATACGCAGTATTTT.

This clonotype showed up many times. The genes are TRBV9 and TRBJ2-3, with unresolved D. Trimming removed 4 bases at V and 1 base at J, with 13 bases between. This CDR3 contains 15 residues. The germline CDR1 and CDR2 sequences are SGDLS and YYNGEE. The CDR3 DNA reads as TGTGCCAGCAGCTATACGGCCCGGGGCACAGATACGCAGTATTTT. It translates to CASSYTARGTDTQYF.

The CDR3 loop is CSARGQGEGAFF. The CDR3 nucleotides are TGCAGTGCTAGAGGTCAGGGCGAAGGAGCTTTCTTT. The V gene is TRBV20-1, the J gene TRBJ1-1; a weak D match, TRBD1 (5 bases). Trimming cost V 1 base and J 10 bases, with 13 bases left between them. CDR1 DFQATT and CDR2 SNEGSKA come from the germline V gene (reference sequence). This CDR3 comprises 12 residues.

This clonotype has only a few counts. The rearrangement uses TRBV29-1 and TRBJ2-3, with D unresolved. Germline V gene sequence: CDR1 SQVTM, CDR2 ANQGSEA. This CDR3 has 13 residues. V lost 6 bases and J lost 4, with 14 bases in between. This CDR3 is CSVGFGVADTQYF. The CDR3 bases are TGCAGCGTGGGATTTGGGGTTGCAGATACGCAGTATTTT.

This clonotype was observed a handful of times. J is TRBJ2-7 and V is TRBV20-1; 7 nucleotides line up with TRBD1. Germline V gives CDR1 DFQATT, CDR2 SNEGSKA (reference sequence). The CDR3 is 13 residues long. Trimming took 8 bases from V and 5 from J; bases not matched to a gene: 12. CDR3 DNA sequence: TGCAGTTTGATAGGGGGCGGCTATGACGAGCAGTACTTC. Protein sequence: CSLIGGGYDEQYF.

This clonotype was seen many times. The chain employs TRBV20-1 and TRBJ2-3, with a tentative D call TRBD1 (6 bases). The CDR3 has 14 amino acids. The ends were cut back, 5 bases at V and 2 bases at J, with 14 bases in the middle. Per germline, CDR1 DFQATT and CDR2 SNEGSKA (reference sequence). CDR3 in DNA: TGCAGTGCTCCCCGGACAGCAACCACAGATACGCAGTATTTT. Translated, it gives CSAPRTATTDTQYF.

V is TRBV28 and J is TRBJ2-7; weak D call: TRBD1 (6 bases). V shed 6 bases and J shed 3 bases, with 12 bases lying between them. This CDR3 has 13 residues. Germline V gene data show CDR1 as MDHEN and CDR2 as SYDVKM. The CDR3 region has the DNA TGTGCCAGCAGCCCTGACAGGTACTACGAGCAGTACTTC. This encodes CASSPDRYYEQYF.

This chain uses TRBV29-1 with TRBJ1-1, with D unclear. Germline V lookup: CDR1 SQVTM, CDR2 ANQGSEA. The V gene lost 4 bases and the J gene lost 0 bases, with 6 bases spanning the gap. The CDR3 extends over 12 amino acids. CDR3 coding DNA: TGCAGCGTTGTCACCTTGAACACTGAAGCTTTCTTT. It yields the protein CSVVTLNTEAFF.

The chain carries TRBV29-1 and TRBJ2-2; TRBD1 matches at 8 bases. Germline CDR1 SQVTM, CDR2 ANQGSEA. The junction had 3 bases not matched to a gene; V was cut back by 6 bases and J by 3 bases. The CDR3 has 13 amino acids. CDR3 protein: CSVRTGHTGELFF. The CDR3 coding sequence is TGCAGCGTACGGACAGGGCACACCGGGGAGCTGTTTTTT.

The chain is built from TRBV14 and TRBJ2-2; D is unclear. Looked up from germline, CDR1 is SGHDN and CDR2 is FVKESK. With 4 bases removed from V and 4 bases from J, the gap between germline ends came to 13 bases. The CDR3 sequence is 15 residues long. The CDR3 sequence is CASSLEWGRTGELFF. CDR3 DNA sequence: TGTGCCAGCAGCCTAGAGTGGGGTCGCACCGGGGAGCTGTTTTTT.